The clone carrying this T cell receptor beta chain was seen repeatedly, ten times or more. The record originates from a study of regulatory T cells in long-lasting Graves disease. From germline, CDR1 is MDHEN and CDR2 SYDVKM. V shed 4 bases, J shed 4 bases, and the junction held 6 bases outside the gene matches. The CDR3 contains 14 residues. Indicated time point: newly diagnosed GD, antithyroid drugs for less than 3 months. TCR sequences were obtained from RNA taken from PBMCs. Construction of TCR beta libraries relied on iRepertoire HTBI primers and on Arm-PCR targeting CDR3 regions. In TCRdb, the multiplex PCR reads were re-called with MiXCR into one record per CDR3 protein. The top ten clones hold approximately 7.6% of a sample with hundreds of thousands of distinct CDR3 sequences, over 12% of them seen once. These data were also reused for a study on T cells in Graves' hyperthyroidism and ophthalmopathy.

The clonotype comes from a middle-aged woman with Graves disease. The chain recombines TRBV28 with TRBJ2-7; 8 bases map to TRBD2. The sample consisted of peripheral blood mononuclear cells (PBMCs), taken at new diagnosis, from a patient treated with antithyroid drugs. CDR3 sequence: CASSYSGIGYEQYF. CDR3 sequence (DNA): TGTGCCAGCAGTTATAGCGGGATTGGGTACGAGCAGTACTTC.